This passage covers 22 T cell receptor beta chains from one sample sequenced in a study of neurological immune-mediated disorders. TCRdb processed the 5' RACE reads anew with MiXCR; each CDR3 protein has one entry. The sample lists around 33,000 distinct CDR3 sequences; under 30% were seen once. Sequenced input: CD4+ T cells from blood. The receptors were gathered from a man in his forties or fifties with HTLV-1-associated myelopathy (HAM/TSP).

J is TRBJ1-3 and V is TRBV5-5; D is unresolved. The CDR3 is 16 amino acids. Trimming cost V 1 base and J 0 bases, with 11 bases left between them. Germline V gene data show CDR1 as SGHKS and CDR2 as YYEKEE (reference sequence). The CDR3 protein is CASSLTEGLSGNTIYF. The CDR3 DNA reads as TGTGCCAGCAGCTTGACAGAAGGCCTCTCTGGAAACACCATATATTTT.

At least ten counts were recorded for this clonotype. This chain joins TRBV27 and TRBJ2-2, with D possibly matching TRBD2 (6 bases). Germline-derived CDR1 and CDR2 are MNHEY and SMNVEV (reference sequence). The CDR3 length is 15 residues. V was pared by 2 bases and J by 1 base, with 8 bases between. The CDR3 region has the DNA TGTGCCAGCAGTTTACGGGGGTTGAACACCGGGGAGCTGTTTTTT. It specifies CASSLRGLNTGELFF.

In its sample, this clonotype was seen many times. This chain connects TRBV18 to TRBJ2-1; 13 bases match TRBD2. Germline values: CDR1 KGHSH, CDR2 LQKENI. Trimming cost V 1 base and J 7 bases; bases outside gene matches: 7. There are 17 residues in the CDR3. Written as DNA, the CDR3 is TGTGCCAGCTCACCACAACTAGCGGGGGGGCCGTGGAATGAGCAGTTCTTC. Translated: CASSPQLAGGPWNEQFF.

This clonotype was detected many times. This chain uses TRBV20-1 with TRBJ2-2; 9 bases line up with TRBD2. CDR3 length: 17 amino acids. The junction had 6 bases not matched to a gene; V was cut back by 1 base and J by 0 bases. CDR1 is DFQATT, CDR2 SNEGSKA, per germline (reference sequence). CDR3 in amino acids: CSARGGRLAANTGELFF. The CDR3, as DNA: TGCAGTGCTAGAGGGGGGAGACTAGCGGCGAACACCGGGGAGCTGTTTTTT.

This clonotype was counted between two and nine times. A clone one base away is much larger, so this may be a read error. The chain recombines TRBV7-2 with TRBJ1-4; D unresolved. Germline V gene lookup returns CDR1 SGHTA and CDR2 FQGNSA. This CDR3 has 14 residues. Trimming left V 6 bases short and J 3 bases short, with 11 bases between. CDR3 coding DNA: TGTGCCAGCAGTTCTAGAGCAGCTAATGAAAAACTGTTTTTT. Its translation is CASSSRAANEKLFF.

This clonotype has a count of ten or more. The rearrangement links TRBV7-3 to TRBJ1-1, with D tentatively TRBD1 (5 bases). Germline lookup yields CDR1 SGHTA and CDR2 FQGTGA. The CDR3 extends over 17 amino acids. Trimming removed 1 base from V and 3 bases from J, with 18 bases in between. The CDR3 here is CASSLRPLGGSDTEAFF. CDR3 nucleotides: TGTGCCAGCAGCTTAAGGCCCCTTGGGGGGTCAGACACTGAAGCTTTCTTT.

This clonotype was counted ten times or more. The chain has TRBV7-2 and TRBJ2-2; D might be TRBD2 (6 bases). V was clipped by 0 bases and J by 5 bases, with 22 bases between them. The CDR3 loop spans 19 amino acids. Germline V gene data show CDR1 as SGHTA and CDR2 as FQGNSA. The CDR3 spells CASSLALGWAEGRTGELFF. The DNA for the CDR3 is TGTGCCAGCAGCTTAGCCCTAGGTTGGGCGGAGGGGCGGACCGGGGAGCTGTTTTTT.

Details on this clonotype: A much larger clone lies a single base off, so this may be a read error. CDR3 protein: CASSPRYRGSDTQYF. The CDR3 nucleotides are TGTGCCAGCAGCCCTAGGTACAGGGGATCAGATACGCAGTATTTT. V is TRBV6-6 and J is TRBJ2-3; 7 positions agree with TRBD1. Germline V gene lookup returns CDR1 MNHNY and CDR2 SVGAGI (reference sequence). The V gene end was trimmed by 6 bases and the J gene end by 4 bases; junction bases not matched to a gene: 10. The CDR3 extends over 15 amino acids.

The chain recombines TRBV10-3 with TRBJ2-1, with 9 bases lining up with TRBD2. The CDR3 extends over 14 amino acids. The ends lost 8 bases at V and 8 bases at J; junction bases unmatched: 10. Germline V gene sequence: CDR1 ENHRY, CDR2 SYGVKD. Here the CDR3 DNA reads TGTGCCATCCAGTCGCTAGCGGGAAGGGATGAGCAGTTCTTC. This translates into CAIQSLAGRDEQFF.

This clonotype was seen ten or more times. This sequence joins TRBV11-2 and TRBJ2-3; D call uncertain. Germline V gene lookup returns CDR1 SGHAT and CDR2 FQNNGV. V lost 6 bases and J lost 7, with 11 bases in between. CDR3 length equals 12 residues. The CDR3 coding sequence is TGTGCCAGCAGTTTTCAGCGAAATACGCAGTATTTT. It is translated as CASSFQRNTQYF.

Concerning this clonotype itself: The conserved final phenylalanine or tryptophan is absent from the CDR3, which likely points to a read error. The rearrangement uses TRBV3-1 and TRBJ1-1; D uncertain. Trimming cost V 4 bases and J 4 bases, with 10 bases left between them. Germline V gene sequence: CDR1 LGHDT, CDR2 YNNKEL (reference sequence). The CDR3 runs 13 residues. CDR3 bases: TGTGCCAGCAGCCTTAGGGTGAGCACTGAAGCTTTCGTT. Translated: CASSLRVSTEAFV.

The chain recombines TRBV20-1 with TRBJ2-3; 11 bases line up with TRBD1. The CDR3 has 14 residues. V was clipped by 6 bases and J by 4 bases; unmatched bases: 6. The germline V gene encodes CDR1 DFQATT and CDR2 SNEGSKA (reference sequence). The CDR3 protein is CSAMGQGVADTQYF. The CDR3 nucleotides read TGCAGTGCCATGGGACAGGGGGTAGCAGATACGCAGTATTTT.

The chain combines TRBV5-1 with TRBJ2-2, with 11 bases that match TRBD2. Per the germline V gene, CDR1 is SGHRS and CDR2 is YFSETQ. The CDR3 consists of 15 residues. The V gene end was trimmed by 2 bases and the J gene end by 5 bases; junction bases not matched to a gene: 2. The CDR3 bases are TGCGCCAGCAGCTTACTAGCGGGAGAAACCGGGGAGCTGTTTTTT. Amino acid sequence: CASSLLAGETGELFF.

Many counts were recorded for this clonotype. This chain links TRBV5-1 with TRBJ1-6; D call uncertain. Trimming removed 0 bases at V and 9 bases at J, with 13 bases between. The germline V gene encodes CDR1 SGHRS and CDR2 YFSETQ. There are 15 residues in the CDR3. The CDR3 coding sequence is TGCGCCAGCAGCTTGGAGGAGGGATCAGGTTCACCCCTCCACTTT. Residues: CASSLEEGSGSPLHF.

This clonotype was observed a single time. J is TRBJ2-3 and V is TRBV3-1; D could derive from TRBD1 or TRBD2 (5 bases each). The ends were cut back, 3 bases at V and 7 bases at J, with 17 bases in the middle. The CDR3 contains 15 residues. The germline V gene encodes CDR1 LGHDT and CDR2 YNNKEL (reference sequence). CDR3 in DNA: TGTGCCAGCAGCCACAGGGACCCATTGGCGAATACGCAGTATTTT. Translating it yields CASSHRDPLANTQYF.

This clonotype is medium-sized in the sample. The chain uses TRBV12-3 or TRBV12-4 and TRBJ2-5; weak D call: TRBD2 (6 bases). The V and J ends lost 7 bases and 2 bases respectively, with 11 bases between them. The CDR3 is made up of 13 amino acids. Here the CDR3 reads CASKLGLQETQYF. CDR3 DNA: TGTGCCAGCAAACTGGGACTTCAAGAGACCCAGTACTTC.

This clonotype has at least ten counts. The gene calls are TRBV7-9 and TRBJ2-1; D remains unclear. Germline CDR1 is SEHNR and CDR2 is FQNEAQ (reference sequence). CDR3 size: 14 residues. Trimming left V 1 base short and J 4 bases short, with 8 bases between. The DNA of the CDR3 is TGTGCCAGCAGCTTAGGAGGTAGTTACAATGAGCAGTTCTTC. It translates to CASSLGGSYNEQFF.

The chain links TRBV6-5 to TRBJ1-3, with 7 nucleotides matching TRBD1. The CDR3 runs to 17 residues. Germline trimming cut 0 bases from V and 0 bases from J; bases unmatched to any gene: 5. Germline V gene lookup returns CDR1 MNHEY and CDR2 SVGAGI. CDR3 bases: TGTGCCAGCAGTTACTCGCCGGGACAGTACTCTGGAAACACCATATATTTT. Translating it yields CASSYSPGQYSGNTIYF.

This clonotype was seen many times. The chain uses TRBV5-6 and TRBJ1-1; tentative D call: TRBD1 (6 bases). Trimming pared 3 bases from V and 3 bases from J, leaving 18 bases between. This CDR3 spans 16 amino acids. CDR1 is SGHDT, CDR2 YYEEEE, per germline. CDR3 sequence: CASSWTLSKGDTEAFF. CDR3 sequence (DNA): TGTGCCAGCAGCTGGACCCTCTCCAAGGGGGACACTGAAGCTTTCTTT.

This clonotype was observed many times. A read error may be the cause here, since a much bigger clone is one base away. The chain joins TRBV27 to TRBJ2-2, with 7 bases fitting TRBD1. The germline CDR1 and CDR2 sequences are MNHEY and SMNVEV (reference sequence). The CDR3 loop spans 16 amino acids. Trimming took 2 bases from V and 4 from J; bases not matched to a gene: 7. CDR3 sequence: CASSLAGGEVTGELFF. In nucleotides, the CDR3 is TGTGCCAGCAGTTTAGCAGGGGGTGAAGTCACCGGGGAGCTGTTTTTT.

This clonotype is medium-sized (0.01 to 0.1%) by share. The chain links TRBV5-1 to TRBJ2-5; D may be TRBD1 or TRBD2 (6 bases each). CDR3 length equals 13 residues. Germline values: CDR1 SGHRS, CDR2 YFSETQ. The V end was cut by 5 bases, the J end by 2 bases, with 10 bases between. CDR3 protein: CASRQGLQETQYF. DNA of the CDR3: TGCGCCAGCAGACAGGGACTGCAAGAGACCCAGTACTTC.

This clonotype came up many times. A read error may account for a junction end that differs from germline. The gene calls are TRBV20-1 and TRBJ1-6, with TRBD1 matching 7 bases. Germline values: CDR1 DFQATT, CDR2 SNEGSKA (reference sequence). This CDR3 region has 13 residues. The CDR3 sequence is CSAGDRAVSPLHF. The CDR3 DNA reads as TGCAGTGCTGGAGACAGGGCAGTTTCACCCCTCCACTTT.